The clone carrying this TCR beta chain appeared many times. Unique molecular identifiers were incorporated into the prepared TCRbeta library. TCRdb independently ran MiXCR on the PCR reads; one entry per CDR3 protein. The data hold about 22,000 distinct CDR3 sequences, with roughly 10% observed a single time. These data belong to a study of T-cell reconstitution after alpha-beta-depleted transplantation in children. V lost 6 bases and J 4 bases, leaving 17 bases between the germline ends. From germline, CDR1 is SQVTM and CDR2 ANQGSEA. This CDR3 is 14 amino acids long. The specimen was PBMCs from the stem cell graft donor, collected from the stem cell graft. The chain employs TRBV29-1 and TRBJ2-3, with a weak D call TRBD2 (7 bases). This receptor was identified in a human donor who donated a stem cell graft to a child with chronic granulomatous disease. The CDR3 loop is CSVPAGAIPDTQYF. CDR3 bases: TGCAGCGTCCCTGCGGGGGCGATCCCAGATACGCAGTATTTT.